This T cell receptor (beta chain) was sequenced in a study of cytotoxic CD8 clonotypes in ibrutinib-treated CLL. Study-wide background: Investigators reported some 24 partial and 2 complete responses; after median about 74 months, approximately 15 patients remained remitted and about 12 progressed. Study results and caveats: Public clonotypes were uncommon and contracted or stayed stable on treatment.

Assay: immunoSEQ multiplex PCR; the TCRdb copy retains only in-frame clones and omits some. The sample holds approximately 150,000 clones, over 75% seen once. As for this clone: Its antigen is unknown.

From germline, CDR1 is SGHAT and CDR2 FQNNGV. The V gene lost 3 bases and the J gene lost 5 bases, with 8 bases spanning the gap. There are 12 residues in the CDR3. Here the sequenced sample was PBMCs, taken at disease progression, from a patient treated with ibrutinib. This chain uses TRBV11-2 with TRBJ2-7; D not certain. The sequence derives from a human donor with chronic lymphocytic leukemia. The CDR3 region has the DNA TGTGCCAGCAGCTTTTTTATAGACGAGCAGTACTTC. This codes for CASSFFIDEQYF.